The subject of this entry is one T cell receptor beta chain. This entry belongs to a study of blood T cell repertoires in COVID-19. At the level of the study: The United States, Italy and Spain supplied acute and convalescent COVID-19 samples. T cells, B-cell-depleted T cells, or PBMCs supplied cDNA or gDNA.

The authors' processing: Reference gene primer amplification yielded estimated nucleated cell counts. Assay used: immunoSEQ multiplex PCR; TCRdb lists only in-frame clones, some missing. That table gives V, J and clone size, and the DNA gave D and trimming. The sample shows 150,000 to 200,000 clones, approximately 83% of them seen only once. Germline CDR1 is MDHEN and CDR2 is SYDVKM. The CDR3 consists of 15 residues. V was pared by 4 bases and J by 3 bases, with 7 bases of the junction left unmatched. Sequencing was performed on peripheral blood. The clonotype was recovered from a man over 45 with active or convalescent COVID-19. The rearrangement links TRBV28 to TRBJ2-7; TRBD1 matches 9 bases. DNA for the CDR3: TGTGCCAGCAGTTGGGTAGGGGACAGGGACTACGAGCAGTACTTC. Protein sequence: CASSWVGDRDYEQYF.